This TCR beta chain appears in the sequencing data of a study of T cell repertoires in cytomegalovirus infection. Looking at the study overall: It was the public TCR beta signatures that indicated both CMV infection and matching HLA type.

TCRdb recomputed calls from the reads with MiXCR, one row per CDR3 protein. The table records more than 650,000 distinct CDR3 sequences, about a third of them present only once. This CDR3 comprises 16 residues. V lost 5 bases to trimming and J lost 0 bases, with 14 bases between them. CDR1 and CDR2 from the germline V gene are MDHEN and SYDVKM. General study results and limits: Carriers of CMV and the relevant HLA type were discriminated by public TCR beta frequency.

As for this clonotype: The antigen remains unidentified.

The sequencing input was PBMCs. This rearrangement joins TRBV28 to TRBJ2-4; possible D gene TRBD1, 6 bases. The origin of this receptor is a human donor in good health (CMV status not recorded). Some clones in this sample may be carry-over from other donors' samples. The CDR3 is CASSHYRVLAKNIQYF. Written as DNA, the CDR3 is TGTGCCAGCAGTCACTACAGGGTACTAGCCAAAAACATTCAGTACTTC.